This passage covers 31 T cell receptor beta chains from one sample sequenced in a study of blood T cell repertoires in COVID-19. Produced via immunoSEQ multiplex PCR; TCRdb's table is partial and in-frame only. The table shows a few hundred thousand clones, with roughly 82% occurring only once. The sample taken for sequencing was peripheral blood. The source is a middle-aged woman who had recovered from COVID-19.

This clone was detected a few times. The genes are TRBV10-1 and TRBJ1-1; a possible D gene is TRBD1 (6 bases). Germline V CDR1 and CDR2: WNHNN, SYGVQD (reference sequence). The germline V and J ends were trimmed by 8 bases and 1 base, with 8 bases remaining between them. This CDR3 comprises 12 residues. CDR3 DNA: TGCGCCAGCGGGGACAAGAACACTGAAGCTTTCTTT. This sequence encodes CASGDKNTEAFF.

The chain recombines TRBV19 with TRBJ2-7; 8 nucleotides align to TRBD1. Looked up from germline, CDR1 is LNHDA and CDR2 is SQIVND (reference sequence). The V gene end was trimmed by 8 bases and the J gene end by 2 bases; junction bases not matched to a gene: 5. The CDR3 runs 13 residues. DNA for the CDR3: TGTGCCAGTGGACAGGGTACAACCTACGAGCAGTACTTC. It is translated as CASGQGTTYEQYF.

V and J are TRBV3-1 (or the pseudogene TRBV3-2) and TRBJ2-3; TRBD2 matches 11 bases. V dropped 3 bases and J dropped 1; count of bases not matched to a gene: 18. This CDR3 comprises 21 residues. Germline V gives CDR1 LGHDT, CDR2 YNNKEL (reference sequence). The CDR3 reads CASSQAWALAGGGGGTDTQYF. The CDR3 nucleotides are TGTGCCAGCAGCCAGGCATGGGCTCTAGCGGGGGGAGGGGGAGGCACAGATACGCAGTATTTT.

The rearrangement uses TRBV24-1 and TRBJ2-1; the D gene is possibly TRBD2 (5 bases). The length of the CDR3 is 13 residues. The V gene's germline CDR1 is KGHDR and CDR2 SFDVKD. V was shortened by 4 bases and J by 9 bases, with 12 bases between the two germline ends. CDR3 DNA: TGTGCCACCAGTGACTCACTAGACGCTGAGCAGTTCTTC. Residues: CATSDSLDAEQFF.

This chain links TRBV7-2 with TRBJ1-2, with D hard to call. Between the trimmed V and J ends, which lost 6 bases and 3 bases, there was a span of 11 bases. The CDR3 sequence is 13 residues long. From germline, CDR1 is SGHTA and CDR2 FQGNSA. The CDR3 is CASSFSFDYGYTF. The CDR3, as DNA: TGTGCCAGCAGTTTCTCCTTCGACTATGGCTACACCTTC.

J is TRBJ2-7 and V is TRBV5-4, with TRBD1 matching 9 bases. V lost 4 bases to trimming and J lost 4 bases; unmatched junction nucleotides: 6. Germline loops: CDR1 SGHNT, CDR2 YYREEE (reference sequence). This CDR3 region has 14 residues. The DNA of the CDR3 is TGTGCCAGCAGCAATGACAGGGGGAATTACGAGCAGTACTTC. Translating gives CASSNDRGNYEQYF.

The gene calls are TRBV6-5 and TRBJ1-2; 8 bases are a match to TRBD1. CDR3 length equals 14 residues. CDR1 and CDR2 from the germline V gene are MNHEY and SVGAGI. V lost 5 bases and J lost 12; bases outside the gene matches: 14. In nucleotides, the CDR3 is TGTGCCAGCAGTCTTACGCCTAACAACAGGGGGGACACCTTC. Protein: CASSLTPNNRGDTF.

This chain links TRBV4-3 with TRBJ2-2, with 9 positions matching TRBD2. The ends lost 0 bases at V and 6 bases at J; junction bases unmatched: 8. Germline V lookup: CDR1 LGHNA, CDR2 YSLEER. The CDR3 sequence is 17 residues long. Here the CDR3 reads CASSQEWLAGLAGELFF. The DNA of the CDR3 is TGCGCCAGCAGCCAAGAATGGCTAGCGGGATTGGCCGGGGAGCTGTTTTTT.

This sequence joins TRBV10-3 and TRBJ2-7; 12 bases map to TRBD1. The CDR3 runs to 15 residues. Unmatched junction bases numbered 10, after V lost 6 bases and J lost 7 bases. CDR1 is ENHRY and CDR2 is SYGVKD in the germline V gene. As DNA, the CDR3 is TGTGCCATCAGCGCGAGTGGGACAGGGGGCGAGGAGCAGTACTTC. Translated: CAISASGTGGEEQYF.

This rearrangement joins TRBV7-2 to TRBJ2-2; D is perhaps TRBD2 (6 bases). CDR1 and CDR2 from the germline V gene are SGHTA and FQGNSA. Trimming pared 3 bases from V and 3 bases from J, leaving 8 bases between. The CDR3 contains 14 residues. The CDR3 protein is CASSLGGHTGELFF. The CDR3 DNA is TGTGCCAGCAGCTTGGGGGGACACACCGGGGAGCTGTTTTTT.

This chain joins TRBV7-6 and TRBJ1-3, with a possible D match to TRBD1 (6 bases). The V end lost 1 base, the J end lost 4 bases, and 17 bases lay between the germline ends. CDR3 length: 17 residues. CDR1 and CDR2 from the germline V gene are SGHVS and FNYEAQ. The CDR3 DNA reads TGTGCCAGCAGCTTAGATGTTGTCGGGACATCAGGAAACACCATATATTTT. Amino acid sequence: CASSLDVVGTSGNTIYF.

This sequence joins TRBV7-2 and TRBJ1-6, with D possibly TRBD1 on 5 matching bases. The CDR3 sequence is 15 residues long. Germline loops: CDR1 SGHTA, CDR2 FQGNSA. V was cut by 6 bases and J by 7 bases, with 16 bases left in between. CDR3 DNA sequence: TGTGCCAGCAGACGAACCGGGACTGGGAATTCACCCCTCCACTTT. Protein: CASRRTGTGNSPLHF.

The rearrangement joins TRBV7-9 to TRBJ2-1; TRBD2 aligns across 8 bases. The CDR3 has 15 residues. The germline gives CDR1 SEHNR, CDR2 FQNEAQ (reference sequence). V was pared by 3 bases and J by 3 bases, with 4 bases of the junction left unmatched. The CDR3 DNA reads TGTGCCAGCAGCTTTCCCGCGGGGGGCTACAATGAGCAGTTCTTC. Residues: CASSFPAGGYNEQFF. The full variable domain, completed using reference TRBV7-9 and TRBJ2-1, is DTGVSQNPRHKITKRGQNVTFRCDPISEHNRLYWYRQTLGQGPEFLTYFQNEAQLEKSRLLSDRFSAERPKGSFSTLEIQRTEQGDSAMYLCASSFPAGGYNEQFFGPGTRLTVL.

The J gene is TRBJ2-4, the V gene TRBV7-2; TRBD1 is a possible D gene (5 bases). Trimming pared 3 bases from V and 0 bases from J, leaving 12 bases between. The CDR3 runs to 16 residues. Germline V lookup: CDR1 SGHTA, CDR2 FQGNSA. The CDR3 nucleotides read TGTGCCAGCAGCTTTGACGACAGCTTAGCCAAAAACATTCAGTACTTC. Translating gives CASSFDDSLAKNIQYF.

This clone showed up many times. The chain recombines TRBV6-5 with TRBJ1-1, with TRBD1 matching 7 bases. The CDR3 runs to 13 residues. The V segment lost 5 bases and the J segment 4 bases; nucleotides outside the gene matches: 4. Per the germline V gene, CDR1 is MNHEY and CDR2 is SVGAGI. The CDR3 spells CASSQTGVTEAFF. The CDR3 DNA follows: TGTGCCAGCAGTCAAACAGGGGTCACTGAAGCTTTCTTT.

This rearrangement joins TRBV4-3 to TRBJ2-1; the match to TRBD1 covers 11 bases. The CDR3 runs to 15 residues. Germline lookup yields CDR1 LGHNA and CDR2 YSLEER. The V segment lost 2 bases and the J segment 9 bases; nucleotides outside the gene matches: 6. DNA for the CDR3: TGCGCCAGCAGCCAAATTAGGACAGGGGGCAGTGAGCAGTTCTTC. As protein: CASSQIRTGGSEQFF.

This sequence joins TRBV10-3 and TRBJ2-5; 13 nucleotides line up with TRBD2. After removal of 5 bases from V and 5 bases from J, the junction contained 11 bases not matched to a gene. The CDR3 length is 17 residues. Germline V CDR1 and CDR2: ENHRY, SYGVKD. CDR3 sequence: CAISSNLPTSGGETQYF. The CDR3 nucleotides read TGTGCCATCAGTTCAAACCTCCCGACTAGCGGGGGGGAGACCCAGTACTTC.

The chain recombines TRBV6-1 with TRBJ1-2; 7 nucleotides align to TRBD1. The V and J ends lost 7 bases and 4 bases, in that order; junction bases with no gene match: 9. The germline gives CDR1 MNHNS, CDR2 SASEGT. CDR3 length: 14 amino acids. The DNA for the CDR3 is TGTGCCAGCACCAAAGGGACAGCACCCTATGGCTACACCTTC. This codes for CASTKGTAPYGYTF.

The chain uses TRBV5-1 and TRBJ2-1, with D maybe TRBD2 (5 bases). With 0 bases removed from V and 8 bases from J, the gap between germline ends came to 9 bases. Germline CDR1 SGHRS, CDR2 YFSETQ. CDR3 size: 13 residues. The chain's CDR3 is CASSLASADEQFF. The CDR3 DNA is TGCGCCAGCAGCTTGGCCTCAGCGGATGAGCAGTTCTTC.

The rearrangement joins TRBV11-3 to TRBJ1-3; D call uncertain. Germline V gene lookup returns CDR1 SGHNT and CDR2 YENEEA. The length of the CDR3 is 12 residues. Trimming shortened V by 6 bases and J by 0 bases, and 3 bases separated the two germline ends. The CDR3 region has the DNA TGTGCCAGCAGTTACTCTGGAAACACCATATATTTT. This translates into CASSYSGNTIYF.

V usage is TRBV5-6 and J usage is TRBJ1-1; TRBD1 might be the D (5 bases). Looked up from germline, CDR1 is SGHDT and CDR2 is YYEEEE. The CDR3 runs to 14 residues. The V gene lost 4 bases and the J gene lost 6 bases, with 16 bases spanning the gap. The DNA of the CDR3 is TGTGCCAGCAGCCCCAGGGTAGGGAGGCCTGAAGCTTTCTTT. It translates to CASSPRVGRPEAFF.

This CDR3 is CASSTGATGELFF. The DNA for the CDR3 is TGTGCCAGCAGCACAGGAGCCACCGGGGAGCTGTTTTTT. The V and J genes are TRBV6-2 or TRBV6-3 and TRBJ2-2, with D possibly matching TRBD1 (5 bases). The V gene's germline CDR1 is MNHEY and CDR2 SVGEGT. The CDR3 is 13 amino acids. Trimming took 6 bases from V and 4 from J, leaving 9 bases between them.

This clone appeared a single time. The rearrangement joins TRBV19 to TRBJ1-6; D ambiguous. V was pared by 6 bases and J by 10 bases, with 13 bases between. CDR3 length: 13 amino acids. CDR1 and CDR2 (germline): LNHDA, SQIVND (reference sequence). The DNA for the CDR3 is TGTGCCAGTAGGGAACGGGGTGGGTCACCCCTCCACTTT. This gives the protein CASRERGGSPLHF.

The chain couples TRBV7-8 to TRBJ2-3; 11 bases line up with TRBD2. The J segment lost 2 bases and the V segment lost 5 bases, leaving 9 bases of the junction unmatched. This CDR3 is built from 17 residues. CDR1 SGHVS and CDR2 FQNEAQ come from the germline V gene. In DNA, the CDR3 is TGTGCCAGCAGCGATCTGGTAGCGGGGGGGGTCACAGATACGCAGTATTTT. It codes for CASSDLVAGGVTDTQYF.

In DNA, the CDR3 is TGCGCCAGCAGCGTAACGACAGTACCTGGAAACACCATATATTTT. This translates into CASSVTTVPGNTIYF. The chain employs TRBV5-1 and TRBJ1-3, with a tentative D call TRBD1 (5 bases). This CDR3 region has 15 residues. V lost 4 bases to trimming and J lost 2 bases, with 13 bases between them. CDR1 SGHRS and CDR2 YFSETQ come from the germline V gene.

The chain combines TRBV6-5 with TRBJ1-2; the match to TRBD1 covers 8 bases. Losses at the gene ends were 5 bases for V and 2 bases for J; bases not matched to a gene: 7. CDR1 and CDR2 from the germline V gene are MNHEY and SVGAGI. The CDR3 contains 15 residues. CDR3: CASSPRQGRNYGYTF. The CDR3 DNA sequence: TGTGCCAGCAGTCCCAGACAGGGGAGGAACTATGGCTACACCTTC.

V gene TRBV7-2 combines with J gene TRBJ2-7; D uncertain. V dropped 4 bases and J dropped 0 bases, with 4 bases sitting between them. The germline V gene has CDR1 SGHTA and CDR2 FQGNSA. This CDR3 is built from 12 residues. The CDR3: CASSSISYEQYF. For the CDR3, the DNA is TGTGCCAGCAGCTCCATCTCCTACGAGCAGTACTTC.

This rearrangement joins TRBV3-1 (or the pseudogene TRBV3-2) to TRBJ1-2; 7 bases are shared with TRBD1. The V and J ends lost 1 base and 7 bases, in that order; junction bases with no gene match: 9. Germline V gives CDR1 LGHDT, CDR2 YNNKEL (reference sequence). This CDR3 contains 15 residues. This CDR3 is CASSQGQGVRSGYTF. The CDR3 DNA follows: TGTGCCAGCAGCCAAGGACAGGGAGTGAGGAGTGGCTACACCTTC.

The chain uses TRBV12-5 and TRBJ2-5; perhaps TRBD2 as D (5 bases). This CDR3 region has 13 residues. Trimming removed 4 bases at V and 5 bases at J, with 11 bases between. The germline CDR1 and CDR2 sequences are LGHNT and FRNRAP. The CDR3 is CASGWESTETQYF. In nucleotides, the CDR3 is TGTGCTAGTGGTTGGGAGTCGACGGAGACCCAGTACTTC.

The chain has TRBV7-2 and TRBJ2-3; D is perhaps TRBD1 (6 bases). CDR1 SGHTA and CDR2 FQGNSA come from the germline V gene. This CDR3 comprises 15 residues. V was pared by 5 bases and J by 7 bases, with 19 bases between. The chain's CDR3 is CASSTTSNRANTQYF. DNA of the CDR3: TGTGCCAGCAGCACCACATCCAACAGGGCTAATACGCAGTATTTT.

The chain links TRBV24-1 to TRBJ2-3; D is possibly TRBD2 (7 bases). V was shortened by 3 bases and J by 0 bases, with 18 bases between the two germline ends. This CDR3 contains 18 residues. CDR1 and CDR2 (germline): KGHDR, SFDVKD. Here the CDR3 reads CATSDPAGANSSTDTQYF. In nucleotides, the CDR3 is TGTGCCACCAGTGATCCGGCGGGGGCCAACTCTAGCACAGATACGCAGTATTTT.